A selection of T cell receptor beta chains follows, all from one sample in a study of cytomegalovirus exposure and HLA in healthy donors. TCRdb's copy holds only in-frame clones and misses some; the assay was immunoSEQ multiplex PCR. The repertoire holds approximately 240,000 clones, with around 80% as singletons. Sequencing input: PBMCs. The receptors come from a middle-aged woman in good health and CMV-seropositive. CDR3s leave out the opening cysteine and the closing phenylalanine or tryptophan.

J: TRBJ1-1; V: TRBV28; CDR3: ASSFSRQGSGAF
J: TRBJ1-3; V: TRBV6-6; CDR3: ASSLDGQHSGNTIY
J: TRBJ1-1; V: TRBV7-9; CDR3: ASRAAGMNTEAF
J: TRBJ1-1; V: TRBV7-2; CDR3: ASSWTGAGAF
J: TRBJ1-5; V: TRBV21-1; CDR3: ARKTMGDLANQPQH
J: TRBJ1-1; V: TRBV6-5; CDR3: ASRSGTGTVEAF
J: TRBJ1-3; V: TRBV7-2; CDR3: ASRDSSRSGNTIY
J: TRBJ1-1; V: TRBV19; CDR3: ASSIAGGTSEAF
J: TRBJ2-3; V: TRBV10-3; CDR3: AIRGGISQVRETDTQY
J: TRBJ1-6; V: TRBV11-2; CDR3: ASSLGGQDNSPLH
J: TRBJ2-7; V: TRBV7-8; CDR3: ASSLSGSSYEQY
J: TRBJ2-3; V: TRBV6-4; CDR3: ASSDKVGGTTDTQY
J: TRBJ1-1; V: TRBV2; CDR3: ASSFTGYTEAF
J: TRBJ2-1; V: TRBV7-2; CDR3: ASSSARLAGGGSYNEQF
J: TRBJ1-6; V: TRBV30; CDR3: AWGGQGLPYNSPLH
J: TRBJ2-2; V: TRBV7-6; CDR3: ASSGTTGGANTGELF
J: TRBJ1-1; V: TRBV7-2; CDR3: ASSLANPSGAVITEAF
J: TRBJ1-2; V: TRBV5-5; CDR3: ASSFPVLRGQDGYT
J: TRBJ2-5; V: TRBV5-4; CDR3: ASSLNGGGMETQY
J: TRBJ1-5; V: TRBV30; CDR3: AWSRRGEQPQH
J: TRBJ2-2; V: TRBV9; CDR3: ASSVAPDSGRELF
J: TRBJ1-1; V: TRBV5-1; CDR3: ASTSSPGAGAF
J: TRBJ2-5; V: TRBV7-3; CDR3: ASSPSGQETQY
J: TRBJ1-6; V: TRBV10-3; CDR3: AISPTGYSPLH
J: TRBJ2-2; V: TRBV9; CDR3: ASSVAPGGTGELF
J: TRBJ1-1; V: TRBV9; CDR3: ASSPQGGVSDTEAF
J: TRBJ2-5; V: TRBV5-1; CDR3: ASSLVKTGQETQY
J: TRBJ1-1; V: TRBV30; CDR3: AWSPNVNRNGPTF
J: TRBJ2-1; V: TRBV27; CDR3: ASSWGPTAGGNNEQF
J: TRBJ1-1; V: TRBV4-3; CDR3: ASSQGMQGLTEAF
J: TRBJ1-6; V: TRBV7-3; CDR3: ASSLDSGDYSPLH
J: TRBJ2-3; V: TRBV27; CDR3: ASSLSRVSTDTQY
J: TRBJ1-5; V: TRBV7-9; CDR3: ASSQGQGVDQPQH
J: TRBJ2-6; V: TRBV2; CDR3: ASSATGETGANVLT
J: TRBJ1-4; V: TRBV2; CDR3: AGRRGVNEKLF
J: TRBJ2-3; V: TRBV7-3; CDR3: ASSLVRGGNTDTQY
J: TRBJ2-1; V: TRBV28; CDR3: ASSLLGSSYNEQF
J: TRBJ2-5; V: TRBV10-1; CDR3: AISSDFSKETQY
J: TRBJ2-2; V: TRBV9; CDR3: ASSARTGDTGELF
J: TRBJ2-1; V: TRBV6-1; CDR3: ASSEYRGIEAYNEQF
J: TRBJ2-3; V: TRBV14; CDR3: ASSQGTGATITQY
J: TRBJ1-6; V: TRBV13; CDR3: ASSLKSSYNSPLH
J: TRBJ2-2; V: TRBV6-1; CDR3: ASSEADRGWTGELF
J: TRBJ1-1; V: TRBV18; CDR3: ASSRSNGGRNTEAF
J: TRBJ2-5; V: TRBV10-3; CDR3: AISEQGGRETQY
J: TRBJ1-1; V: TRBV19; CDR3: ASSNRVNTEAF
J: TRBJ1-2; V: TRBV27; CDR3: ASREQKNYGYT
J: TRBJ1-4; V: TRBV27; CDR3: ASSSRGTTNEKLF
J: TRBJ1-1; V: TRBV6-1; CDR3: ASKGQAPTEAF
J: TRBJ2-2; V: TRBV5-6; CDR3: ASSLVGPGELF
J: TRBJ1-1; V: TRBV30; CDR3: AWSAQGWTEAF
J: TRBJ1-2; V: TRBV5-8; CDR3: ASSLDLQTGGYGYT
J: TRBJ1-1; V: TRBV10-3; CDR3: AISEGQAGNTEAF
J: TRBJ2-1; V: TRBV7-2; CDR3: ASSLAMLAAYNEQF
J: TRBJ2-3; V: TRBV7-9; CDR3: ASSPPFTSGGPPDTQY
J: TRBJ1-2; V: TRBV7-9; CDR3: ASSPQGIYGYT
J: TRBJ1-6; V: TRBV28; CDR3: ASSLLLKNSPLH